This section outlines one T cell receptor beta chain sequence together with its context. This sample stems from a study of blood T cell repertoires in COVID-19. Overall study context: Sources were T cells, B-cell-depleted T cells, or PBMCs; the material itself was cDNA or gDNA.

Residents of about 25 US areas, aged about 18 to 89 years, made up the participants. Method: immunoSEQ multiplex PCR; TCRdb's copy keeps in-frame clones and lacks some. Of some 160,000 clones in the sample, approximately 80% were seen once. Trimming shortened V by 0 bases and J by 7 bases, and 13 bases separated the two germline ends. This CDR3 has 16 residues. CDR1 is MNHEY and CDR2 is SVGAGI in the germline V gene. Sequencing input: PBMCs or T cells enriched from blood (not recorded which). This sequence was found in a woman aged 60 to 75 who had recovered from COVID-19. The V call is TRBV6-5, the J call TRBJ1-6; D call uncertain. The CDR3 loop is CASSYSKSLTNSPLHF. The CDR3 nucleotides are TGTGCCAGCAGTTACTCTAAGAGCCTGACAAATTCACCCCTCCACTTT.